Listed here are 16 T cell receptor beta chains from one sample, sequenced in a study of control samples from healthy donors and cancer patients (dated by TCRdb to 2019 to 2021). Libraries were constructed by the immunoSEQ multiplex PCR assay. TCRdb obtained this table from immuneACCESS and retained in-frame rearrangements with V and J assigned. These tables miss some clones; where compared with another copy, unresolved V genes account for less than half of the shortfall, and the remainder is unexplained. Recorded for this sample are fewer than 200,000 clones; roughly nine tenths of them occurred a single time. About 1.4% of the sample is taken by the ten largest. The sample taken for sequencing was blood. Receptor source: a man aged 25-45 years in good health.

The CDR3 nucleotides read TGCGCCAGCAGCTTGGCTGCTAGCGGGTACGAGCAGTACTTC. Its translation: CASSLAASGYEQYF. The chain recombines TRBV5-1 with TRBJ2-7; TRBD2 aligns across 8 bases. The germline CDR1 and CDR2 sequences are SGHRS and YFSETQ. This CDR3 has 14 residues. V dropped 0 bases and J dropped 4; count of bases not matched to a gene: 3.

The rearrangement links TRBV19 to TRBJ2-1; 10 positions match TRBD2. Trimming removed 5 bases from V and 9 bases from J; junction bases left unmatched: 7. The length of the CDR3 is 14 residues. CDR1 and CDR2 from the germline V gene are LNHDA and SQIVND (reference sequence). This chain's CDR3 is CASSLASGSSEQFF. As DNA, the CDR3 is TGTGCCAGTAGTCTGGCTAGCGGGAGTAGTGAGCAGTTCTTC.

The V call is TRBV25-1, the J call TRBJ1-1; no firm D call. This CDR3 has 12 residues. Germline loops: CDR1 MGHDK, CDR2 SYGVNS. The germline V and J ends were trimmed by 3 bases and 4 bases, with 6 bases remaining between them. CDR3 nucleotides: TGTGCCAGCAGTGATGGGCCCACTGAAGCTTTCTTT. Its protein is CASSDGPTEAFF.

This clone was detected once. The chain has TRBV10-3 and TRBJ1-1; no clear D. The CDR3 loop spans 12 amino acids. Germline values: CDR1 ENHRY, CDR2 SYGVKD. V was pared by 3 bases and J by 7 bases, with 9 bases between. This CDR3 reads CAISDKALEAFF. In DNA form, the CDR3 reads TGTGCCATCAGTGATAAGGCCCTTGAAGCTTTCTTT.

This sequence joins TRBV5-6 and TRBJ1-3; 7 positions agree with TRBD1. This CDR3 spans 15 amino acids. Germline lookup yields CDR1 SGHDT and CDR2 YYEEEE. V was pared by 4 bases and J by 3 bases, with 7 bases of the junction left unmatched. The CDR3 loop is CASSQTGVGGNTIYF. CDR3 nucleotide sequence: TGTGCCAGCAGCCAAACAGGGGTCGGTGGAAACACCATATATTTT.

The V gene is TRBV2, the J gene TRBJ2-3; weak D call: TRBD2 (7 bases). The CDR3 contains 16 residues. CDR1 SNHLY and CDR2 FYNNEI come from the germline V gene. Trimming left V 4 bases short and J 6 bases short, with 20 bases between. The CDR3 protein is CASSAPGGGGPDTQYF. CDR3 sequence (DNA): TGTGCCAGCAGTGCACCGGGTGGGGGGGGGCCGGATACGCAGTATTTT.

V gene TRBV2 combines with J gene TRBJ1-2; D is undetermined. The CDR3 is 13 amino acids. V lost 6 bases to trimming and J lost 7 bases, with 15 bases between them. Germline CDR1 and CDR2: SNHLY and FYNNEI. The CDR3 loop is CASRALPDTGYTF. DNA of the CDR3: TGTGCCAGCAGGGCCCTTCCTGACACTGGCTACACCTTC.

V and J are TRBV6-5 and TRBJ1-5; tentatively, D is TRBD1 (6 bases). The germline gives CDR1 MNHEY, CDR2 SVGAGI. Trimming stripped 6 bases from V and 4 bases from J, with 10 bases between. The CDR3 totals 13 residues. The CDR3 is CASSGQPNQPQHF. CDR3 bases: TGTGCCAGCAGCGGACAGCCGAATCAGCCCCAGCATTTT.

The sample holds one count of this clone. This sequence joins TRBV5-1 and TRBJ1-2; no reliable D call. The CDR3 runs to 12 residues. V shed 1 base and J shed 8 bases, with 9 bases lying between them. The germline V gene encodes CDR1 SGHRS and CDR2 YFSETQ. The CDR3 loop is CASSLSDGGYTF. DNA for the CDR3: TGCGCCAGCAGCTTGTCGGATGGAGGCTACACCTTC.

The chain carries TRBV28 and TRBJ2-1, with TRBD1 matching over 8 bases. The CDR3 consists of 13 residues. The V gene's germline CDR1 is MDHEN and CDR2 SYDVKM. The ends lost 6 bases at V and 10 bases at J; junction bases unmatched: 8. CDR3 residues: CASRQRTGSEQFF. The CDR3 DNA sequence: TGTGCCAGCAGACAGAGGACAGGGAGCGAGCAGTTCTTC.

The genes are TRBV4-1 and TRBJ1-4; D not resolved. Trimming pared 1 base from V and 0 bases from J, leaving 9 bases between. CDR1 is MGHRA and CDR2 is YSYEKL in the germline V gene. CDR3 length: 16 amino acids. CDR3 DNA: TGCGCCAGCAGCCAAGTGAATACAGCAACTAATGAAAAACTGTTTTTT. Its translation: CASSQVNTATNEKLFF.

The rearrangement uses TRBV18 and TRBJ2-7, with 12 bases matching TRBD2. V lost 2 bases to trimming and J lost 4 bases; unmatched junction nucleotides: 6. The V gene's germline CDR1 is KGHSH and CDR2 LQKENI. The CDR3 is 16 residues long. The CDR3 DNA sequence: TGTGCCAGCTCACCAGAACTAGCGGGAGGAGGGTACGAGCAGTACTTC. It yields the protein CASSPELAGGGYEQYF.

The sample holds a few counts of this clone. The chain has TRBV9 and TRBJ2-2, with D maybe TRBD2 (5 bases). The CDR3 has 16 residues. The ends were cut back, 0 bases at V and 1 base at J, with 10 bases in the middle. CDR1 and CDR2 (germline): SGDLS, YYNGEE. CDR3: CASSVEDFLNTGELFF. In DNA form, the CDR3 reads TGTGCCAGCAGCGTAGAGGACTTCCTGAACACCGGGGAGCTGTTTTTT.

The rearrangement uses TRBV5-1 and TRBJ2-3; TRBD2 aligns across 8 bases. Losses at the gene ends were 4 bases for V and 4 bases for J; bases not matched to a gene: 11. CDR3 length: 16 residues. From germline, CDR1 is SGHRS and CDR2 YFSETQ. The CDR3 DNA reads TGCGCCAGCAGCCCGGACCCAGCGGGAGTGTCAGATACGCAGTATTTT. As protein: CASSPDPAGVSDTQYF. The full variable domain, with the rest looked up from reference TRBV5-1 and TRBJ2-3, is KAGVTQTPRYLIKTRGQQVTLSCSPISGHRSVSWYQQTPGQGLQFLFEYFSETQRNKGNFPGRFSGRQFSNSRSEMNVSTLELGDSALYLCASSPDPAGVSDTQYFGPGTRLTVL.

The CDR3 DNA reads TGTGCCAGCAGCTCCCAGGGGGCGAGGAGGACTGAAGCTTTCTTT. Translated, it gives CASSSQGARRTEAFF. V usage is TRBV7-8 and J usage is TRBJ1-1; 8 nucleotides agree with TRBD1. Trimming cost V 4 bases and J 5 bases; bases outside gene matches: 9. The germline V gene encodes CDR1 SGHVS and CDR2 FQNEAQ. This CDR3 has 15 residues.

The J gene is TRBJ1-6, the V gene TRBV6-5, with D hard to call. Germline V CDR1 and CDR2: MNHEY, SVGAGI. The CDR3 sequence is 13 residues long. Trimming stripped 2 bases from V and 5 bases from J, with 4 bases between. In DNA form, the CDR3 reads TGTGCCAGCAGTTACGCGAATAATTCACCCCTCCACTTT. Encoded protein: CASSYANNSPLHF.